A single sample is the source of the 2 T cell receptor beta chains below, sequenced in a study of blood T cell repertoires in COVID-19. The repertoire was sequenced with immunoSEQ multiplex PCR; TCRdb's copy has only in-frame clones and lacks some. The data show fewer than 700,000 clones, about 89% seen once. The sequencing sample was made of peripheral blood. The receptors derive from a woman aged 50 to 60 with COVID-19, enrolled during active disease.

This chain connects TRBV25-1 to TRBJ2-7, with a weak D call TRBD1 (6 bases). V lost 6 bases and J lost 2, with 14 bases in between. The germline gives CDR1 MGHDK, CDR2 SYGVNS. This CDR3 contains 14 residues. The DNA for the CDR3 is TGTGCCAGCAGACCTGACAGGCGCCCCTACGAGCAGTACTTC. The encoded protein is CASRPDRRPYEQYF.

This clone was seen more than once but under ten times. V and J are TRBV3-1 (or the pseudogene TRBV3-2) and TRBJ1-1; D uncertain. CDR3 size: 16 residues. Germline lookup yields CDR1 LGHDT and CDR2 YNNKEL (reference sequence). The ends were cut back, 1 base at V and 3 bases at J, with 15 bases in the middle. CDR3 amino acids: CASSQGYTAGHTEAFF. CDR3 nucleotide sequence: TGTGCCAGCAGCCAAGGATATACAGCGGGCCACACTGAAGCTTTCTTT.